This T cell receptor (beta chain) was observed in a study of post-analysis software for immune sequencing data. Each TCR beta cDNA library carried unique molecular identifiers. TCRdb recomputed calls from the PCR reads with MiXCR, one row per CDR3 protein. The data contain 430,000 or so distinct CDR3 sequences, approximately 39% of them singletons. General observations from the study: Patients used several TRBV segments, including TRBV5-6, TRBV5-1 and TRBV20-1, more often than controls.

This clonotype was found many times. As yet, its antigen is unknown. CDR1 SQVTM and CDR2 ANQGSEA come from the germline V gene. This CDR3 has 12 amino acids. The trim removed 6 bases at V and 8 bases at J, leaving 4 bases unmatched. The source is a girl aged 2 to 9 with multiple sclerosis. The sequenced material came from blood. The rearrangement uses TRBV29-1 and TRBJ2-1; 10 positions agree with TRBD2. CDR3 sequence (DNA): TGCAGCGTATTGGGGACTAGCGATGAGCAGTTCTTC. Its translation is CSVLGTSDEQFF.